This entry lists 29 T cell receptor beta chains sequenced from one sample in a study of shared clonotypes between healthy human individuals. Measured with immunoSEQ multiplex PCR; TCRdb has only the in-frame clones, and not every one. The data contain fewer than 200,000 clones, 65% to 80% of them singletons. Input material: memory CD4+ T cells sorted from blood. Subset here: CD45RA-negative fraction. These receptor sequences come from a man in his thirties or forties in good health.

The rearrangement links TRBV6-1 to TRBJ2-3; D gene uncertain. From germline, CDR1 is MNHNS and CDR2 SASEGT. The V end was cut by 6 bases, the J end by 5 bases, with 6 bases between. The CDR3 sequence is 11 residues long. The CDR3 sequence is CASRVGDTQYF. In DNA, the CDR3 is TGTGCCAGCAGAGTCGGAGATACGCAGTATTTT.

This chain uses TRBV6-1 with TRBJ2-3; D gene unclear. Germline CDR1 and CDR2: MNHNS and SASEGT. This CDR3 comprises 13 residues. Between the trimmed V and J ends, which lost 4 bases and 4 bases, there was a span of 9 bases. This chain's CDR3 is CASSGRVPDTQYF. CDR3 coding DNA: TGTGCCAGCAGTGGTCGGGTCCCAGATACGCAGTATTTT.

CDR3 loop: CASKPSDNNEQFF. DNA of the CDR3: TGTGCCAGCAAGCCTAGCGATAACAATGAGCAGTTCTTC. The chain recombines TRBV6-5 with TRBJ2-1; possibly TRBD2 for D (6 bases). Trimming stripped 7 bases from V and 5 bases from J, with 12 bases between. Germline V gene lookup returns CDR1 MNHEY and CDR2 SVGAGI. CDR3 size: 13 residues.

The CDR3, as DNA: TGTGCCAGCTACTTGGGACCGAACACTGAAGCTTTCTTT. It specifies CASYLGPNTEAFF. This chain links TRBV18 with TRBJ1-1, with D maybe TRBD1 (5 bases). From germline, CDR1 is KGHSH and CDR2 LQKENI. This CDR3 region has 13 residues. V dropped 7 bases and J dropped 1 base, with 10 bases sitting between them. Full variable domain (outside the CDR3, taken from reference TRBV18 and TRBJ1-1): NAGVMQNPRHLVRRRGQEARLRCSPMKGHSHVYWYRQLPEEGLKFMVYLQKENIIDESGMPKERFSAEFPKEGPSILRIQQVVRGDSAAYFCASYLGPNTEAFFGQGTRLTVV.

V is TRBV5-1 and J is TRBJ2-7; D uncertain. The CDR3 totals 15 residues. Deletions cut 0 bases from V and 0 bases from J, with 10 bases between. Germline assignment: CDR1 SGHRS and CDR2 YFSETQ. The CDR3 region is CASSLEPVSSYEQYF. The CDR3 bases are TGCGCCAGCAGCTTGGAGCCGGTAAGCTCCTACGAGCAGTACTTC.

This rearrangement joins TRBV5-6 to TRBJ1-2; 9 bases fit TRBD1. Germline values: CDR1 SGHDT, CDR2 YYEEEE. V trimming: 5 bases; J trimming: 6 bases; junction bases outside the gene matches: 5. CDR3 length: 13 amino acids. The CDR3 DNA sequence: TGTGCCAGCAGAGGGAGGACAGGGGATGGCTACACCTTC. Protein sequence: CASRGRTGDGYTF.

This rearrangement joins TRBV1 to TRBJ2-6; the table's D call TRBD2 went unverified against the DNA. TRBV1 is termed a pseudogene. This CDR3 is 18 amino acids long. The CDR3 is CTSSQDRLAGGGANVLTF. The CDR3 region has the DNA TGCACCAGCAGCCAAGACCGCCTAGCGGGAGGTGGGGCCAACGTCCTGACTTTC.

This clone was seen only a few times. The CDR3 spells CASSLVGGPDYEQYF. DNA for the CDR3: TGTGCCAGCAGTTTGGTGGGAGGGCCTGATTACGAGCAGTACTTC. The rearrangement uses TRBV28 and TRBJ2-7, with 7 positions matching TRBD2. In germline, CDR1 is MDHEN, CDR2 SYDVKM. The CDR3 has 15 residues. V dropped 3 bases and J dropped 4; count of bases not matched to a gene: 9.

This clone was counted between two and nine times. This chain connects TRBV7-2 to TRBJ2-5; D ambiguous. The V end lost 1 base, the J end lost 2 bases, and 8 bases lay between the germline ends. This CDR3 contains 14 residues. Germline V gene data show CDR1 as SGHTA and CDR2 as FQGNSA. DNA for the CDR3: TGTGCCAGCAGCTTAGGTGGCAGTCAAGAGACCCAGTACTTC. Protein product: CASSLGGSQETQYF. The variable domain in full, completed from reference TRBV7-2 and TRBJ2-5, reads GAGVSQSPSNKVTEKGKDVELRCDPISGHTALYWYRQSLGQGLEFLIYFQGNSAPDKSGLPSDRFSAERTGGSVSTLTIQRTQQEDSAVYLCASSLGGSQETQYFGPGTRLLVL.

This sequence joins TRBV15 and TRBJ1-2, with D unclear. The CDR3 runs to 12 residues. Germline V lookup: CDR1 LNHNV, CDR2 YYDKDF (reference sequence). Trimming took off 0 bases at V and 5 bases at J, with 4 bases between the two ends. CDR3 loop: CATSRDAYGYTF. For the CDR3, the DNA is TGTGCCACCAGCAGAGACGCGTATGGCTACACCTTC.

This clone was picked up a small number of times. The rearrangement links TRBV28 to TRBJ2-7, with D hard to call. Trimming removed 3 bases at V and 3 bases at J, with 9 bases between. Germline-derived CDR1 and CDR2 are MDHEN and SYDVKM. This CDR3 has 13 residues. The CDR3 DNA reads as TGTGCCAGCAGTTTTTCTCCGATCTACGAGCAGTACTTC. This codes for CASSFSPIYEQYF. Filled out from reference TRBV28 and TRBJ2-7, the complete variable domain reads DVKVTQSSRYLVKRTGEKVFLECVQDMDHENMFWYRQDPGLGLRLIYFSYDVKMKEKGDIPEGYSVSREKKERFSLILESASTNQTSMYLCASSFSPIYEQYFGPGTRLTVT.

The chain recombines TRBV7-2 with TRBJ2-7, with D perhaps TRBD1 or TRBD2 (7 bases each). Germline CDR1 reads SGHTA; CDR2 reads FQGNSA. Trimming removed 5 bases from V and 2 bases from J, with 13 bases in between. The CDR3 is 14 residues long. CDR3: CASSPQGGAYEQYF. CDR3 bases: TGTGCCAGCAGCCCCCAGGGGGGGGCCTACGAGCAGTACTTC.

This rearrangement joins TRBV28 to TRBJ2-7, with a tentative D call TRBD1 (6 bases). The CDR3 runs 14 residues. V was shortened by 5 bases and J by 5 bases, with 16 bases between the two germline ends. Germline loops: CDR1 MDHEN, CDR2 SYDVKM. CDR3 DNA sequence: TGTGCCAGCAGTAAATCCGGGACAACCAACGAGCAGTACTTC. Encoded protein: CASSKSGTTNEQYF.

The chain uses TRBV7-2 and TRBJ2-7, with 9 bases identical to TRBD2. CDR3 length: 15 residues. Germline CDR1 reads SGHTA; CDR2 reads FQGNSA. With 2 bases clipped from V and 2 bases from J, the junction kept 4 bases outside the gene matches. The DNA for the CDR3 is TGTGCCAGCAGCTTAATTCGCGGGAGGGCCTACGAGCAGTACTTC. It codes for CASSLIRGRAYEQYF.

The genes are TRBV6-1 and TRBJ1-2; the D gene is possibly TRBD1 (5 bases). The CDR3 spans 13 residues. The V gene's germline CDR1 is MNHNS and CDR2 SASEGT. The V end was cut by 4 bases, the J end by 6 bases, with 12 bases between. The DNA of the CDR3 is TGTGCCAGCAGTGGGACGGCAGGGAATGGCTACACCTTC. Translation: CASSGTAGNGYTF.

The chain combines TRBV20-1 with TRBJ2-3; the D is unclear. This CDR3 is 11 amino acids long. The V and J ends lost 5 bases and 4 bases respectively, with 7 bases between them. Germline CDR1 and CDR2: DFQATT and SNEGSKA (reference sequence). The CDR3 DNA follows: TGCAGTGCTTCGAGTCCAGATACGCAGTATTTT. Its translation is CSASSPDTQYF.

J is TRBJ2-1 and V is TRBV5-5; tentatively, D is TRBD2 (6 bases). This CDR3 is 15 amino acids long. The germline V gene has CDR1 SGHKS and CDR2 YYEKEE (reference sequence). The V end lost 0 bases, the J end lost 5 bases, and 12 bases lay between the germline ends. CDR3 in DNA: TGTGCCAGCAGCTTGGGCGGGAACGTTGACAATGAGCAGTTCTTC. Translating it yields CASSLGGNVDNEQFF.

The chain carries TRBV11-2 and TRBJ2-7; perhaps TRBD2 as D (6 bases). Germline CDR1 reads SGHAT; CDR2 reads FQNNGV. The V gene lost 0 bases and the J gene lost 6 bases, with 12 bases spanning the gap. The CDR3 spans 14 residues. In DNA form, the CDR3 reads TGTGCCAGCAGCTTAGATCCGGGAGCGTCCGAGCAGTACTTC. As protein: CASSLDPGASEQYF.

This clone was picked up many times. The chain combines TRBV30 with TRBJ2-1; no firm D call. Trimming took 2 bases from V and 8 from J, leaving 13 bases between them. Germline CDR1 and CDR2: GTSNPN and SVGIG (reference sequence). This CDR3 region has 13 residues. The CDR3 DNA reads TGTGCCTGGAGTCTTAATTTGGACGATGAGCAGTTCTTC. Amino acid sequence: CAWSLNLDDEQFF.

This clone appeared a single time. The chain couples TRBV2 to TRBJ2-7; D remains ambiguous. Trimming took off 8 bases at V and 5 bases at J, with 13 bases between the two ends. The CDR3 spans 12 residues. Germline V CDR1 and CDR2: SNHLY, FYNNEI. CDR3 DNA: TGTGCCAGCTCTAACCCAGGCGACGAGCAGTACTTC. Its protein product is CASSNPGDEQYF.

The chain has TRBV6-9 and TRBJ2-7; D not resolved. Germline V CDR1 and CDR2: MNHGY, SVAAGI. This CDR3 spans 13 amino acids. With 6 bases removed from V and 0 bases from J, the gap between germline ends came to 9 bases. The CDR3 DNA reads TGTGCCAGCAGAGGACGGAGCTCCTACGAGCAGTACTTC. Amino acid sequence: CASRGRSSYEQYF.

This sequence joins TRBV5-1 and TRBJ2-4; D is unclear. Germline values: CDR1 SGHRS, CDR2 YFSETQ. The CDR3 has 13 amino acids. V was shortened by 4 bases and J by 5 bases, with 10 bases between the two germline ends. In DNA form, the CDR3 reads TGCGCCAGCAGCAGGAGCCGCGAAAACATTCAGTACTTC. It specifies CASSRSRENIQYF.

This chain links TRBV7-6 with TRBJ2-7, with 11 bases aligning to TRBD2. V was clipped by 5 bases and J by 0 bases; unmatched bases: 9. The germline V gene has CDR1 SGHVS and CDR2 FNYEAQ. The CDR3 runs 17 residues. The CDR3 reads CASSPRPSGGSSYEQYF. Here the CDR3 DNA reads TGTGCCAGCAGCCCCCGCCCTAGCGGGGGGAGCTCCTACGAGCAGTACTTC.

The genes are TRBV5-6 and TRBJ1-2, with D possibly being TRBD1 (5 bases). The CDR3 sequence is 11 residues long. Trimming pared 4 bases from V and 13 bases from J, leaving 14 bases between. CDR1 SGHDT and CDR2 YYEEEE come from the germline V gene. The CDR3 spells CASSLRGPFTF. The CDR3 coding sequence is TGTGCCAGCAGCCTCCGGGGCCCTTTCACCTTC.

This clone was counted only a few times. The chain is built from TRBV21-1 and TRBJ2-6; the D call of TRBD2 is as the table states it, not checked on the DNA. TRBV21-1 is listed as a pseudogene. The CDR3 contains 15 residues. CDR3 sequence: CASSAGTSGANVLTF. Here the CDR3 DNA reads TGTGCCAGCAGCGCGGGGACGTCTGGGGCCAACGTCCTGACTTTC.

The DNA of the CDR3 is TGTGCCAGCAGCTTAGAACTAGCGGGAGGGGTAGAGACCCAGTACTTC. It yields the protein CASSLELAGGVETQYF. The chain employs TRBV7-6 and TRBJ2-5; 13 bases align to TRBD2. CDR1 SGHVS and CDR2 FNYEAQ come from the germline V gene. J was trimmed by 4 bases and V by 1 base; bases with no gene match: 3. This CDR3 is built from 16 residues.

V and J are TRBV5-4 and TRBJ1-1; D is ambiguous. With 1 base removed from V and 0 bases from J, the gap between germline ends came to 13 bases. The CDR3 covers 16 residues. Germline loops: CDR1 SGHNT, CDR2 YYREEE (reference sequence). CDR3 nucleotide sequence: TGTGCCAGCAGCTTGAGGGCTTCGGGCCTGAACACTGAAGCTTTCTTT. Translating it yields CASSLRASGLNTEAFF.

A single count supports this clone. The chain recombines TRBV7-2 with TRBJ1-5; D is undetermined. V shed 3 bases and J shed 5 bases, with 8 bases lying between them. CDR3 size: 13 residues. Germline V gives CDR1 SGHTA, CDR2 FQGNSA. As DNA, the CDR3 is TGTGCCAGCAGCTTCCTCGCGGATCAGCCCCAGCATTTT. It yields the protein CASSFLADQPQHF.

The rearrangement uses TRBV18 and TRBJ2-3, with D hard to call. Trimming stripped 0 bases from V and 4 bases from J, with 17 bases between. Germline V gene data show CDR1 as KGHSH and CDR2 as LQKENI. The CDR3 is made up of 17 amino acids. CDR3 residues: CASSPPRFSGAADTQYF. Here the CDR3 DNA reads TGTGCCAGCTCACCACCACGGTTCAGTGGAGCCGCAGATACGCAGTATTTT.